The rows below give T cell receptor beta chains drawn from one sample of a study of blood T cell repertoires in COVID-19. Only in-frame clones appear in the TCRdb table, and some are missing; sequencing was by immunoSEQ multiplex PCR. The table includes 25,000 to 30,000 clones, roughly 87% detected once. The sequencing sample was made of peripheral blood. The receptor set was obtained from a human donor in a cohort sampled during active COVID-19. CDR3s include the opening cysteine and the closing phenylalanine or tryptophan. D genes are given only for firm matches.

j_call d_call v_call cdr3_nt cdr3_aa
TRBJ2-3 TRBD2 TRBV28 TGTGCCAGCAGTTTACGGCTAGCGGGGGGGCTCGGTACGCAGTATTTT CASSLRLAGGLGTQYF
TRBJ2-1 . TRBV14 TGTGCCAGCAGCCAGGAGAAGGCGGAGGTGGGGCAGTTCTTC CASSQEKAEVGQFF
TRBJ2-1 TRBD1 TRBV6-5 TGTGCCAGCAGAGTGACAGGGGGCGCGTACAATGAGCAGTTCTTC CASRVTGGAYNEQFF
TRBJ2-2 . TRBV6-6 TGTGCCAGCAGTTACTCGGGGAGGACTAACACCGGGGAGCTGTTTTTT CASSYSGRTNTGELFF
TRBJ2-1 TRBD1 TRBV5-1 TGCGCCAGCAGCTTGACAGGGGGAGATTACAATGAGCAGTTCTTC CASSLTGGDYNEQFF
TRBJ2-2 TRBD1 TRBV5-4 TGTGCCAGCAGCTTTGGGACAGGGACTAACACCGGGGAGCTGTTTTTT CASSFGTGTNTGELFF
TRBJ1-2 . TRBV30 TGTGCCTGGAGCCCCCTTATCTATGGCTACACCTTC CAWSPLIYGYTF
TRBJ2-1 TRBD1 TRBV7-9 TGTGCCAGCGGGACCGGGCAGGGGGAAGACAATGAGCAGTTCTTC CASGTGQGEDNEQFF
TRBJ1-2 . TRBV6-2/TRBV6-3 TGTGCCAGCAGTTACTCGATGCCGCCGGTTAACTATGGCTACACCTTC CASSYSMPPVNYGYTF
TRBJ2-2 . TRBV4-1 TGCGCCAGCAGCCGTGACAGCCAGTTTAACACCGGGGAGCTGTTTTTT CASSRDSQFNTGELFF
TRBJ2-5 TRBD1 TRBV19 TGTGCCAGTAGTCTCACAATCAGGACAGGGGTAGAGACCCAGTACTTC CASSLTIRTGVETQYF
TRBJ2-7 TRBD2 TRBV7-9 TGTGCCAGCAGCTTTCAGGGCGCGGGAGCTCTCATCTACGAGCAGTACTTC CASSFQGAGALIYEQYF
TRBJ2-3 . TRBV7-2 TGTGCCAGCAGGCAGCCACCTAGGGATACGCAGTATTTT CASRQPPRDTQYF
TRBJ1-2 . TRBV9 TGTGCCAGCAGCGTAGCTAGTGGGAGAGGTCGTAATGGCTACACCTTC CASSVASGRGRNGYTF
TRBJ2-2 . TRBV27 TGTGCCAGCAGTTTAAACTTCGGGGAGCTGTTTTTT CASSLNFGELFF